This TCR beta chain was captured by sequencing in a study of T cell responses to AZD1222 COVID-19 vaccine. Study-wide findings and caveats: Without day 14 samples, only post-peak T cell repertoires were studied. Increases in Spike-specific TCR breadth and depth were seen after two AZD1222 doses.

The CDR3 consists of 16 residues. V was cut by 0 bases and J by 5 bases, with 14 bases left in between. CDR1 is KGHSH and CDR2 is LQKENI in the germline V gene. With respect to this clone: Its cognate antigen is unknown.

Clones were sequenced by immunoSEQ multiplex PCR, and TCRdb holds only the in-frame ones, with some missing. The sample holds approximately 150,000 clones; roughly 94% are singletons and the top ten take roughly 1.2%. This sequence was found in an adult in good health. The V call is TRBV18, the J call TRBJ2-1, with D perhaps TRBD1 or TRBD2 (6 bases each). The material sequenced was peripheral blood, taken on day 0 of AZD1222 vaccination. The DNA of the CDR3 is TGTGCCAGCTCACCACCCCACGGGGGCAAGGACAATGAGCAGTTCTTC. This gives the protein CASSPPHGGKDNEQFF.